This T cell receptor beta chain was observed in a study of cytomegalovirus exposure and HLA in healthy donors. Study observations and caveats: It was shown in a later analysis that HLA-associated TCR beta chains were more clonally expanded than other, equally common chains.

With 60 Vbeta and 13 Jbeta primers, the PCR was carried out. Profiled with immunoSEQ multiplex PCR; TCRdb holds only in-frame clones, not every one. The sample has 150,000 to 200,000 clones, about 76% seen once; the top ten hold 1.6%. Losses at the gene ends were 3 bases for V and 6 bases for J; bases not matched to a gene: 6. CDR1 is SGHVS and CDR2 is FQNEAQ in the germline V gene. The CDR3 consists of 15 residues. Of note for this clone: Its antigen remains unknown.

The source of this sequence is a woman between 50 and 59 years old in good health and CMV-seronegative. The rearrangement links TRBV7-8 to TRBJ2-3, with 10 nucleotides matching TRBD2. Sequenced sample: PBMCs. DNA of the CDR3: TGTGCCAGCAGCTTCCTAGCGGGAGTAAGCGATACGCAGTATTTT. The encoded protein is CASSFLAGVSDTQYF.